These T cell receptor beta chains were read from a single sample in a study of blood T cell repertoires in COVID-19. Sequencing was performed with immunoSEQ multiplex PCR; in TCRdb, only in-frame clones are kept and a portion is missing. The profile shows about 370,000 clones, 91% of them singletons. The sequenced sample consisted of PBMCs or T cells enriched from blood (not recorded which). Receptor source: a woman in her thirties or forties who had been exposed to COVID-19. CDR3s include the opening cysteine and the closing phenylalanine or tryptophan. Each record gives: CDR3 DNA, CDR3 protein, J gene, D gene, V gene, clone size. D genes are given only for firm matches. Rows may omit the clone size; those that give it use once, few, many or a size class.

DNA: TGTGCCAGCAGCCCCGGATGGGCGACCATAGGAGGTGAAGCTTTCTTT
CDR3: CASSPGWATIGGEAFF
J: TRBJ1-1
D: NA
V: TRBV9
size: NA

DNA: TGCAGCGTTGTCAGCGGGGGGGACTACGAGCAGTACTTC
CDR3: CSVVSGGDYEQYF
J: TRBJ2-7
D: TRBD2
V: TRBV29-1
size: NA

DNA: TGTGCCTGGAGTGTAGGTCGAGCGGATAATCAAGAGACCCAGTACTTC
CDR3: CAWSVGRADNQETQYF
J: TRBJ2-5
D: NA
V: TRBV30
size: NA

DNA: TGTGCCAGCAGTCCGAGGGTCGGATTAGAGCATTTT
CDR3: CASSPRVGLEHF
J: TRBJ1-5
D: NA
V: TRBV6-5
size: NA

DNA: TGCGCCAGCAGCCAAGCCTCGGCTAGTTCAGCAGATACGCAGTATTTT
CDR3: CASSQASASSADTQYF
J: TRBJ2-3
D: NA
V: TRBV4-3
size: NA

DNA: TGTGCCACCAGCGTAAACAGGGGGGCTCAAGAGACCCAGTACTTC
CDR3: CATSVNRGAQETQYF
J: TRBJ2-5
D: TRBD1
V: TRBV15
size: NA

DNA: TGTGCCAGTAGTCCAGGGACAGCCAGAATGAGCAATCAGCCCCAGCATTTT
CDR3: CASSPGTARMSNQPQHF
J: TRBJ1-5
D: TRBD1
V: TRBV19
size: NA

DNA: TGTGCCACGGACCGGACTAGCGGGAGGAACACCGGGGAGCTGTTTTTT
CDR3: CATDRTSGRNTGELFF
J: TRBJ2-2
D: TRBD2
V: TRBV30
size: NA

DNA: TGTGCCGCCGGCCGGGTAGAACCCTACGAGCAGTACTTC
CDR3: CAAGRVEPYEQYF
J: TRBJ2-7
D: NA
V: TRBV6-5
size: NA

DNA: TGTGCCAGCAGCGCGACTAGCGGCACAGATACGCAGTATTTT
CDR3: CASSATSGTDTQYF
J: TRBJ2-3
D: TRBD2
V: TRBV6-4
size: many

DNA: TGTGCCAGCAGCCAAGATCCTACAGGGGGCTGGGAGACCCAGTACTTC
CDR3: CASSQDPTGGWETQYF
J: TRBJ2-5
D: TRBD1
V: TRBV3-1/TRBV3-2
size: NA

DNA: TGTGCCAGCAGCCCCGCGGTGAACACTGAAGCTTTCTTT
CDR3: CASSPAVNTEAFF
J: TRBJ1-1
D: NA
V: TRBV6-5
size: NA

DNA: TGTGCCACCAGTGATAGCCAGGGAAGGGCCGGGGAGCTGTTTTTT
CDR3: CATSDSQGRAGELFF
J: TRBJ2-2
D: NA
V: TRBV24-1
size: NA

DNA: TGTGCCAGTAGTATTGACGGGGGGATGGGCCAGCCCCAGCATTTT
CDR3: CASSIDGGMGQPQHF
J: TRBJ1-5
D: NA
V: TRBV19
size: NA

DNA: TGTGCCAGCAGCCGGGACTTAGGCCCCTACAATGAGCAGTTCTTC
CDR3: CASSRDLGPYNEQFF
J: TRBJ2-1
D: NA
V: TRBV6-2/TRBV6-3
size: NA

DNA: TGTGCCAGCAGCGTAGCTGAGGCGAACACTGAAGCTTTCTTT
CDR3: CASSVAEANTEAFF
J: TRBJ1-1
D: NA
V: TRBV9
size: NA

DNA: TGTGCCAGCAGTTTTCACGGGACAGATAATCAGCCCCAGCATTTT
CDR3: CASSFHGTDNQPQHF
J: TRBJ1-5
D: TRBD1
V: TRBV6-5
size: once

DNA: TGTGCTAGTGGCCTAGGGGCAACTAATGAAAAACTGTTTTTT
CDR3: CASGLGATNEKLFF
J: TRBJ1-4
D: NA
V: TRBV12-5
size: NA

DNA: TGTGCCAGCAGCAGGACGGGATTCAGCGGTAACGGGGAGCTGTTTTTT
CDR3: CASSRTGFSGNGELFF
J: TRBJ2-2
D: NA
V: TRBV28
size: NA

DNA: TGTGCCACCAGTGCTTGGGGGGTGCGTGGTAGGGAGACCCAGTACTTC
CDR3: CATSAWGVRGRETQYF
J: TRBJ2-5
D: NA
V: TRBV24-1
size: NA

DNA: TGTGCCTGGAGTGTTCGACGGAGGGAAGCTTTCTTT
CDR3: CAWSVRRREAFF
J: TRBJ1-1
D: NA
V: TRBV30
size: once

DNA: TGTGCCAGCTCACGAGGCGAGGATGAAAAACTGTTTTTT
CDR3: CASSRGEDEKLFF
J: TRBJ1-4
D: NA
V: TRBV18
size: NA

DNA: TGTGCCACCAGTGATAGTCCCCAGGAGACCCAGTACTTC
CDR3: CATSDSPQETQYF
J: TRBJ2-5
D: NA
V: TRBV24-1
size: NA

DNA: TGTGCCAGCACCAAAGGGGGGGGCTATACCTACGAGCAGTACTTC
CDR3: CASTKGGGYTYEQYF
J: TRBJ2-7
D: NA
V: TRBV6-5
size: NA

DNA: TGTGCCAGCAGCCAAGTCCTTAGACTAGCGGGGGGCTCCTACAATGAGCAGTTCTTC
CDR3: CASSQVLRLAGGSYNEQFF
J: TRBJ2-1
D: TRBD2
V: TRBV3-1/TRBV3-2
size: NA

DNA: TGTGCCAGCAGTCCACAGAGGGTTTCTGGCTACACCTTC
CDR3: CASSPQRVSGYTF
J: TRBJ1-2
D: NA
V: TRBV28
size: few

DNA: TGTGCCAGCAGTTTCCGAGGAGGGACAGGGGGCCTCCAAGAGACCCAGTACTTC
CDR3: CASSFRGGTGGLQETQYF
J: TRBJ2-5
D: TRBD1
V: TRBV27
size: once

DNA: TGTGCCAGCAGCCCGCGACTTAGAGGGACTGGGGAGCTGTTTTTT
CDR3: CASSPRLRGTGELFF
J: TRBJ2-2
D: NA
V: TRBV9
size: once

DNA: TGCAGCGCCCCTGGACAGGGTACGAACAATGAGCAGTTCTTC
CDR3: CSAPGQGTNNEQFF
J: TRBJ2-1
D: TRBD1
V: TRBV29-1
size: NA

DNA: TGTGCCAGCAGCCTTTCGCCCAAGCGTATAATCACAGATACGCAGTATTTT
CDR3: CASSLSPKRIITDTQYF
J: TRBJ2-3
D: NA
V: TRBV5-8
size: once

DNA: TGTGCCAGCAGATCACTAGCGGGGACATACGAGCAGTACTTC
CDR3: CASRSLAGTYEQYF
J: TRBJ2-7
D: TRBD2
V: TRBV2
size: NA

DNA: TGCGCCAGCAGGTTCGACAGTACGTCCTACAATGAGCAGTTCTTC
CDR3: CASRFDSTSYNEQFF
J: TRBJ2-1
D: NA
V: TRBV5-1
size: NA

DNA: TGTGCCAGCAGTTTATCCGGGACAGGGTTCCCCTATGGCTACACCTTC
CDR3: CASSLSGTGFPYGYTF
J: TRBJ1-2
D: TRBD1
V: TRBV6-5
size: NA

DNA: TGTGCCAGCAGCGGAACAGGAGCCCTTAATGAAAAACTGTTTTTT
CDR3: CASSGTGALNEKLFF
J: TRBJ1-4
D: NA
V: TRBV9
size: NA

DNA: TGTGCCAGCAGTTTCGGGGTTGGCTACACCTTC
CDR3: CASSFGVGYTF
J: TRBJ1-2
D: NA
V: TRBV12-3/TRBV12-4
size: NA

DNA: TGTGCCAGCTCACAGGGGCTCTATGGCTACACCTTC
CDR3: CASSQGLYGYTF
J: TRBJ1-2
D: NA
V: TRBV18
size: NA

DNA: TGTGCCAGCAGTCTCGACCGGAACCTAGCGGGAGGCTACAATGAGCAGTTCTTC
CDR3: CASSLDRNLAGGYNEQFF
J: TRBJ2-1
D: TRBD2
V: TRBV7-8
size: NA